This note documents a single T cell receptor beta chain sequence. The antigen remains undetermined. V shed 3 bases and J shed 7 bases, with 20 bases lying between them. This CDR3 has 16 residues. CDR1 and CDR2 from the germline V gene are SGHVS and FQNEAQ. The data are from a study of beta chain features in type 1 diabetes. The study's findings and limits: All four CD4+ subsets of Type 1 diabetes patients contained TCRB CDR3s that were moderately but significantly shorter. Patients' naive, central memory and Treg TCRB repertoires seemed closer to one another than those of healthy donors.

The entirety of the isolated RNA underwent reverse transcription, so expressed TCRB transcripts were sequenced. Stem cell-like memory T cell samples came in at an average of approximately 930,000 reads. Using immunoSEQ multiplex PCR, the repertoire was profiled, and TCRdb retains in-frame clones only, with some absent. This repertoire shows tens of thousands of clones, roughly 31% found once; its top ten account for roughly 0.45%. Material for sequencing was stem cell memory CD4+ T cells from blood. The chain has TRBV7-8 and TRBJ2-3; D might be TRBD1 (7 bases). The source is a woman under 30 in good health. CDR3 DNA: TGTGCCAGCAGCTTTGCGAGGGGGGCAGGGGGTAATACGCAGTATTTT. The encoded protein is CASSFARGAGGNTQYF.